The clone carrying this T cell receptor (beta chain) has just a few counts. This specimen belongs to a study of T cells in Graves' hyperthyroidism and ophthalmopathy. RNA transcripts were the template for amplifying TCR beta CDR3 regions. HTBI primers were the set used in a first-round RT-PCR of the TCR CDR3. TCRdb re-derived calls from the multiplex PCR reads in MiXCR, one entry per CDR3 protein. The table shows under 650,000 distinct CDR3 sequences, with 15% to 20% occurring only once. Germline-derived CDR1 and CDR2 are DFQATT and SNEGSKA (reference sequence). The CDR3 loop spans 14 amino acids. Trimming stripped 6 bases from V and 6 bases from J, with 20 bases between.

This clonotype originated in a woman aged 25-40 years with Graves' hyperthyroidism. The rearrangement uses TRBV20-1 and TRBJ1-1, with D perhaps matching TRBD1 (6 bases). The sample taken for sequencing was blood. The CDR3 DNA follows: TGCAGTGCCTATATACAGGGAGTTGGCGCTGAAGCTTTCTTT. Residues: CSAYIQGVGAEAFF.